This entry is about one TCR beta chain. What it binds is unknown. The length of the CDR3 is 15 residues. V gave up 6 bases and J gave up 0 bases; unmatched junction bases: 2. Germline V gene sequence: CDR1 KGHSH, CDR2 LQKENI. The data were taken from a study of cytomegalovirus exposure and HLA in healthy donors. Study results and limitations: TCR clusters originating in the first cohort tended to co-occur in the approximately 130 validation repertoires, according to a later analysis.

Some clones are missing from TCRdb's copy, which holds only in-frame ones; the method was immunoSEQ multiplex PCR. The sample records under 150,000 clones, about 87% being singletons. The receptor was derived from a man in his late teens or twenties in good health and CMV-seropositive. The sample taken for sequencing was PBMCs. The J gene is TRBJ2-3, the V gene TRBV18, with 11 bases identical to TRBD2. DNA for the CDR3: TGTGCCAGCTCGGGACTAGCGGCTAGCACAGATACGCAGTATTTT. Its protein product is CASSGLAASTDTQYF.